This passage covers 25 T cell receptor beta chains from one sample sequenced in a study of cytomegalovirus exposure and HLA in healthy donors. The PCR employed 60 Vbeta primers together with 13 Jbeta primers. Assay: immunoSEQ multiplex PCR; the TCRdb copy retains only in-frame clones and omits some. The sample table sets out 65,000 to 85,000 clones. The sequenced sample consisted of PBMCs. These receptors all stem from a female donor in good health and CMV-seropositive.

This chain links TRBV5-1 with TRBJ2-3; TRBD2 matches at 11 bases. CDR3 length equals 16 residues. V lost 0 bases to trimming and J lost 2 bases; unmatched junction nucleotides: 2. CDR1 and CDR2 (germline): SGHRS, YFSETQ. CDR3 sequence reads: CASSLVLAGDTDTQYF. In DNA, the CDR3 is TGCGCCAGCAGCTTGGTACTAGCGGGGGACACAGATACGCAGTATTTT.

DNA for the CDR3: TGTGCCAGCAGCTTTCGGGAGAGGAATTCACCCCTCCACTTT. Its protein is CASSFRERNSPLHF. The gene calls are TRBV5-6 and TRBJ1-6; D gene ambiguous. Trimming cost V 2 bases and J 7 bases, with 10 bases left between them. The CDR3 runs to 14 residues. Germline V CDR1 and CDR2: SGHDT, YYEEEE.

The chain is built from TRBV5-1 and TRBJ2-7; D call uncertain. Germline V gene data show CDR1 as SGHRS and CDR2 as YFSETQ. Trimming removed 0 bases from V and 3 bases from J, with 16 bases in between. The CDR3 length is 16 residues. CDR3 amino acids: CASSLEVGGSNYEQYF. CDR3 DNA sequence: TGCGCCAGCAGCTTGGAAGTAGGCGGCAGCAACTACGAGCAGTACTTC.

About this clone: The sample carries other DNA sequences with the same CDR3. CDR3 residues: CASSIGLAGTYEQYF. CDR3 in DNA: TGTGCCAGTAGTATAGGACTAGCGGGAACCTACGAGCAGTACTTC. The chain recombines TRBV19 with TRBJ2-7, with 11 bases lining up with TRBD2. Germline V lookup: CDR1 LNHDA, CDR2 SQIVND (reference sequence). The V segment lost 1 base and the J segment 2 bases; nucleotides outside the gene matches: 1. CDR3 length: 15 amino acids.

V is TRBV6-5 and J is TRBJ2-7; TRBD2 is a possible D gene (5 bases). Looked up from germline, CDR1 is MNHEY and CDR2 is SVGAGI. The CDR3 runs to 13 residues. Between the trimmed V and J ends, which lost 3 bases and 7 bases, there was a span of 13 bases. CDR3: CASSYGLNREQYF. Written as DNA, the CDR3 is TGTGCCAGCAGTTATGGACTGAACCGGGAGCAGTACTTC.

The J gene is TRBJ2-2, the V gene TRBV30; D may be TRBD2 (6 bases). Germline CDR1 and CDR2: GTSNPN and SVGIG (reference sequence). V was shortened by 3 bases and J by 4 bases, with 15 bases between the two germline ends. The CDR3 runs to 15 residues. As DNA, the CDR3 is TGTGCCTGGAGGGGAGGAAAGGGGCGCACCGGGGAGCTGTTTTTT. Encoded protein: CAWRGGKGRTGELFF.

The chain uses TRBV9 and TRBJ1-1, with 8 bases that match TRBD1. V gave up 4 bases and J gave up 4 bases; unmatched junction bases: 15. The CDR3 is made up of 17 amino acids. Per germline, CDR1 SGDLS and CDR2 YYNGEE. Here the CDR3 DNA reads TGTGCCAGCAGCCTCCCTTCGGGAGCAGGGGGCGGCACTGAAGCTTTCTTT. Encoded protein: CASSLPSGAGGGTEAFF.

The chain uses TRBV10-1 and TRBJ2-3, with a tentative D call TRBD2 (6 bases). Germline lookup yields CDR1 WNHNN and CDR2 SYGVQD (reference sequence). The CDR3 has 15 amino acids. With 3 bases removed from V and 5 bases from J, the gap between germline ends came to 15 bases. For the CDR3, the DNA is TGCGCCAGCAGTGACGGCGGGAAGAGGTTAGATACGCAGTATTTT. It specifies CASSDGGKRLDTQYF.

The chain couples TRBV2 to TRBJ1-2; D is possibly TRBD1 (6 bases). This CDR3 is built from 11 residues. V was clipped by 6 bases and J by 6 bases, with 8 bases between them. The germline V gene encodes CDR1 SNHLY and CDR2 FYNNEI. CDR3 amino acids: CASREGDGYTF. CDR3 bases: TGTGCCAGCAGAGAGGGGGATGGCTACACCTTC. The full variable domain, rest sourced from reference TRBV2 and TRBJ1-2, is EPEVTQTPSHQVTQMGQEVILRCVPISNHLYFYWYRQILGQKVEFLVSFYNNEISEKSEIFDDQFSVERPDGSNFTLKIRSTKLEDSAMYFCASREGDGYTFGSGTRLTVV.

This rearrangement joins TRBV2 to TRBJ2-5; 9 nucleotides agree with TRBD1. Germline V lookup: CDR1 SNHLY, CDR2 FYNNEI. V lost 4 bases to trimming and J lost 1 base; unmatched junction nucleotides: 7. This CDR3 has 16 amino acids. The CDR3 sequence: CASSVGTGNPQETQYF. CDR3 coding DNA: TGTGCCAGCAGTGTCGGGACAGGGAACCCCCAAGAGACCCAGTACTTC. Full variable domain (outside the CDR3, taken from reference TRBV2 and TRBJ2-5): EPEVTQTPSHQVTQMGQEVILRCVPISNHLYFYWYRQILGQKVEFLVSFYNNEISEKSEIFDDQFSVERPDGSNFTLKIRSTKLEDSAMYFCASSVGTGNPQETQYFGPGTRLLVL.

The V gene is TRBV5-1, the J gene TRBJ1-5; D gene uncertain. The CDR3 extends over 15 amino acids. Germline V gene lookup returns CDR1 SGHRS and CDR2 YFSETQ. Trimming pared 0 bases from V and 5 bases from J, leaving 12 bases between. The CDR3 loop reads CASSLGFGGDQPQHF. The DNA of the CDR3 is TGCGCCAGCAGCTTGGGATTCGGCGGGGATCAGCCCCAGCATTTT.

This chain links TRBV5-6 with TRBJ1-4; 7 positions agree with TRBD1. Looked up from germline, CDR1 is SGHDT and CDR2 is YYEEEE. This CDR3 is built from 14 residues. The ends lost 3 bases at V and 8 bases at J; junction bases unmatched: 7. CDR3: CASSYGQTGEKLFF. CDR3 bases: TGTGCCAGCAGCTACGGCCAGACAGGGGAAAAACTGTTTTTT. Full variable domain (remainder filled in from reference TRBV5-6 and TRBJ1-4): DAGVTQSPTHLIKTRGQQVTLRCSPKSGHDTVSWYQQALGQGPQFIFQYYEEEERQRGNFPDRFSGHQFPNYSSELNVNALLLGDSALYLCASSYGQTGEKLFFGSGTQLSVL.

V is TRBV28 and J is TRBJ1-2; maybe TRBD1 (5 bases). The CDR3 is made up of 13 amino acids. Germline V gene lookup returns CDR1 MDHEN and CDR2 SYDVKM. V was cut by 7 bases and J by 5 bases, with 14 bases left in between. CDR3 sequence: CASTAQGGYGYTF. CDR3 in DNA: TGTGCCAGCACCGCCCAGGGTGGGTATGGCTACACCTTC.

The chain couples TRBV5-1 to TRBJ1-1, with 7 bases fitting TRBD1. J was trimmed by 6 bases and V by 0 bases; bases with no gene match: 2. The CDR3 is 13 amino acids. Germline V lookup: CDR1 SGHRS, CDR2 YFSETQ. CDR3 loop: CASSLGGQPEAFF. The CDR3 bases are TGCGCCAGCAGCTTGGGGGGACAGCCTGAAGCTTTCTTT. Variable domain in full (rest from reference TRBV5-1 and TRBJ1-1): KAGVTQTPRYLIKTRGQQVTLSCSPISGHRSVSWYQQTPGQGLQFLFEYFSETQRNKGNFPGRFSGRQFSNSRSEMNVSTLELGDSALYLCASSLGGQPEAFFGQGTRLTVV.

This chain links TRBV6-1 with TRBJ2-5; 9 bases match TRBD1. With 2 bases clipped from V and 3 bases from J, the junction kept 7 bases outside the gene matches. The germline gives CDR1 MNHNS, CDR2 SASEGT. This CDR3 comprises 16 residues. CDR3 nucleotide sequence: TGTGCCAGCAGTGAAATGGGGACAGGGTACGAAGAGACCCAGTACTTC. Translation gives CASSEMGTGYEETQYF.

The chain has TRBV19 and TRBJ1-1; 7 bases fit TRBD1. This CDR3 region has 15 residues. Trimming took 5 bases from V and 6 from J; bases not matched to a gene: 12. Germline CDR1 is LNHDA and CDR2 is SQIVND (reference sequence). The chain's CDR3 is CASSWAGGNIAEAFF. The CDR3, as DNA: TGTGCCAGTAGTTGGGCAGGGGGGAATATTGCTGAAGCTTTCTTT.

The CDR3 nucleotides are TGTGCCAGCAGCCAAGTTCAGGGGAGGGGTTACGAGCAGTACTTC. Its translation: CASSQVQGRGYEQYF. This chain links TRBV7-8 with TRBJ2-7; possibly TRBD2 for D (7 bases). Trimming pared 5 bases from V and 4 bases from J, leaving 18 bases between. CDR3 length: 15 residues. Germline loops: CDR1 SGHVS, CDR2 FQNEAQ. The full variable domain, in which reference TRBV7-8 and TRBJ2-7 provide the parts outside the CDR3, is GAGVSQSPRYKVAKRGQDVALRCDPISGHVSLFWYQQALGQGPEFLTYFQNEAQLDKSGLPSDRFFAERPEGSVSTLKIQRTQQEDSAVYLCASSQVQGRGYEQYFGPGTRLTVT.

The chain employs TRBV18 and TRBJ2-3; 7 positions agree with TRBD2. CDR3 length: 14 residues. Germline CDR1 and CDR2: KGHSH and LQKENI. The V and J ends lost 1 base and 3 bases, in that order; junction bases with no gene match: 1. The CDR3 DNA follows: TGTGCCAGCTCACCACGGGAGGGAACAGATACGCAGTATTTT. Translated: CASSPREGTDTQYF.

The chain combines TRBV9 with TRBJ2-7; 9 bases align to TRBD2. CDR3 length: 14 amino acids. Per the germline V gene, CDR1 is SGDLS and CDR2 is YYNGEE. The J segment lost 1 base and the V segment lost 3 bases, leaving 2 bases of the junction unmatched. CDR3 in DNA: TGTGCCAGCAGCGATAGCGGGGGATCCTACGAGCAGTACTTC. This sequence encodes CASSDSGGSYEQYF.

The CDR3 DNA reads as TGTGCCAGCAGCGTAGGTTCAGGGGGCCTGGAGGGCACTGAAGCTTTCTTT. This encodes CASSVGSGGLEGTEAFF. The gene calls are TRBV9 and TRBJ1-1; TRBD1 aligns across 8 bases. Germline loops: CDR1 SGDLS, CDR2 YYNGEE. V shed 0 bases and J 4 bases; nucleotides not matched to a gene: 11. This CDR3 is built from 17 residues.

The chain has TRBV29-1 and TRBJ2-5, with 10 bases fitting TRBD2. CDR3 length: 14 residues. V lost 0 bases, J lost 5 bases, and 3 bases stayed unmatched. Germline V gene sequence: CDR1 SQVTM, CDR2 ANQGSEA. CDR3: CSVEEAGGGETQYF. The CDR3 DNA sequence: TGCAGCGTTGAAGAAGCGGGAGGGGGGGAGACCCAGTACTTC.

This chain joins TRBV4-3 and TRBJ2-3; 12 positions agree with TRBD2. Germline V lookup: CDR1 LGHNA, CDR2 YSLEER. The ends lost 2 bases at V and 0 bases at J; junction bases unmatched: 0. This CDR3 has 16 amino acids. CDR3 protein: CASSQLAGGSTDTQYF. For the CDR3, the DNA is TGCGCCAGCAGCCAACTAGCGGGGGGGAGCACAGATACGCAGTATTTT.

The chain combines TRBV4-2 with TRBJ2-6, with a weak D call TRBD1 (6 bases). The CDR3 covers 16 residues. Per germline, CDR1 LGHNA and CDR2 YNFKEQ. V was clipped by 3 bases and J by 2 bases, with 11 bases between them. CDR3 region: CASSQKRGTGANVLTF. CDR3 DNA: TGTGCCAGCAGCCAGAAAAGGGGGACTGGGGCCAACGTCCTGACTTTC.

The chain links TRBV28 to TRBJ2-7; D is perhaps TRBD1 (6 bases). V gave up 2 bases and J gave up 9 bases, with 14 bases separating them. The CDR3 has 13 amino acids. Per the germline V gene, CDR1 is MDHEN and CDR2 is SYDVKM. CDR3 loop: CASSLGQFRVQYF. Written as DNA, the CDR3 is TGTGCCAGCAGTTTAGGACAGTTTCGAGTGCAGTACTTC.

This chain links TRBV2 with TRBJ2-3; tentative D call: TRBD1 (5 bases). V was clipped by 3 bases and J by 6 bases, with 7 bases between them. CDR3 length equals 12 residues. Germline V gene data show CDR1 as SNHLY and CDR2 as FYNNEI. The CDR3 DNA reads as TGTGCCAGCAGTGACGCAGGGGATACGCAGTATTTT. Protein sequence: CASSDAGDTQYF.